Below, 20 T cell receptor beta chains from the same sample are listed, as sequenced in a study of T cells in Graves' hyperthyroidism and ophthalmopathy. TCR beta CDR3 regions were amplified from RNA transcripts. With the HTBI primer set, the TCR CDR3 went through a first round of RT-PCR. Using its own MiXCR run on the multiplex PCR reads, TCRdb lists one record per CDR3 protein. The sample lists fewer than 650,000 distinct CDR3 sequences, approximately 48% occurring once. The sequenced sample was peripheral blood or thyroid tissue (not recorded which). All receptors derive from an adult woman with Graves' disease, either hyperthyroidism or ophthalmopathy (not recorded which).

This clonotype was observed at least ten times. The V gene is TRBV12-3 or TRBV12-4, the J gene TRBJ1-2, with a tentative D call TRBD1 (6 bases). V lost 5 bases, J lost 8 bases, and 15 bases lay in between. This CDR3 spans 13 amino acids. CDR3 in amino acids: CASSTSGAYGYTF. The DNA for the CDR3 is TGTGCCAGCAGTACCTCAGGGGCGTACGGCTACACCTTC.

This chain connects TRBV20-1 to TRBJ1-2; D possibly corresponds to TRBD1 (5 bases). CDR1 is DFQATT and CDR2 is SNEGSKA in the germline V gene (reference sequence). CDR3 size: 15 residues. V lost 5 bases and J 6 bases, leaving 22 bases between the germline ends. The CDR3 loop reads CSAGGFTSGDDGYTF. In DNA, the CDR3 is TGCAGTGCTGGGGGGTTCACTTCCGGGGACGATGGCTACACCTTC.

CDR3 nucleotide sequence: TGTGCCAGCAGTCCTCTCAGGTGGTATAGCAATCAGCCCCAGCATTTT. Translation gives CASSPLRWYSNQPQHF. This chain joins TRBV28 and TRBJ1-5; D is unclear. The CDR3 sequence is 16 residues long. The V gene lost 5 bases and the J gene lost 0 bases, with 14 bases spanning the gap. Per the germline V gene, CDR1 is MDHEN and CDR2 is SYDVKM.

In its sample, this clonotype was seen many times. The rearrangement uses TRBV12-3 or TRBV12-4 and TRBJ1-1; D perhaps matches TRBD1 (6 bases). There are 14 residues in the CDR3. The V and J ends lost 5 bases and 6 bases respectively, with 16 bases between them. The CDR3: CASSLGQLLPEAFF. The CDR3 bases are TGTGCCAGCAGTCTCGGACAGCTACTCCCTGAAGCTTTCTTT.

This clonotype was found many times. V and J are TRBV20-1 and TRBJ1-1, with D tentatively TRBD1 (5 bases). Germline loops: CDR1 DFQATT, CDR2 SNEGSKA (reference sequence). V dropped 5 bases and J dropped 2 bases, with 15 bases sitting between them. The CDR3 length is 14 residues. CDR3 DNA sequence: TGCAGTGCTTATAGACAGTTTCCTAACACTGAAGCTTTCTTT. Its translation is CSAYRQFPNTEAFF.

This clonotype was detected many times. The J gene is TRBJ1-1, the V gene TRBV20-1; D is ambiguous. V lost 0 bases to trimming and J lost 10 bases, with 9 bases between them. The CDR3 contains 11 residues. Germline V gene data show CDR1 as DFQATT and CDR2 as SNEGSKA (reference sequence). The CDR3: CSARDPPLAFF. Here the CDR3 DNA reads TGCAGTGCTAGAGACCCTCCCCTAGCTTTCTTT.

This rearrangement joins TRBV6-5 to TRBJ1-2, with 8 bases that match TRBD1. This CDR3 spans 14 amino acids. CDR1 and CDR2 from the germline V gene are MNHEY and SVGAGI. Losses at the gene ends were 5 bases for V and 4 bases for J; bases not matched to a gene: 6. The CDR3: CASSPGTGGYGYTF. CDR3 bases: TGTGCCAGCAGTCCCGGGACAGGAGGCTATGGCTACACCTTC.

Many counts were recorded for this clonotype. The genes are TRBV9 and TRBJ1-1, with D unclear. The germline gives CDR1 SGDLS, CDR2 YYNGEE. The CDR3 is 13 amino acids. The germline V and J ends were trimmed by 4 bases and 5 bases, with 12 bases remaining between them. CDR3 bases: TGTGCCAGCAGCTACGGAGTGGGGACTGAAGCTTTCTTT. It specifies CASSYGVGTEAFF.

The CDR3 loop reads CASSPETANQPQYF. As DNA, the CDR3 is TGTGCCAGCAGTCCTGAGACAGCTAATCAGCCCCAGTACTTC. This chain joins TRBV7-9 and TRBJ2-5, with D possibly being TRBD1 (5 bases). CDR1 is SEHNR and CDR2 is FQNEAQ in the germline V gene (reference sequence). Between the trimmed V and J ends, which lost 6 bases and 9 bases, there was a span of 20 bases. The length of the CDR3 is 14 residues.

The chain recombines TRBV24-1 with TRBJ1-1; 7 nucleotides agree with TRBD1. V dropped 8 bases and J dropped 1; count of bases not matched to a gene: 6. The CDR3 sequence is 14 residues long. CDR1 and CDR2 from the germline V gene are KGHDR and SFDVKD. DNA for the CDR3: TGTGCCACCAAAAGACAGGGACCGAACACTGAAGCTTTCTTT. The encoded protein is CATKRQGPNTEAFF.

V and J are TRBV5-1 and TRBJ2-7; D unclear. The germline gives CDR1 SGHRS, CDR2 YFSETQ. The V and J ends lost 4 bases and 3 bases respectively, with 14 bases between them. The CDR3 has 14 residues. Written as DNA, the CDR3 is TGCGCCAGCAGCCCCAGGATAGGTATCTACGAGCAGTACTTC. This translates into CASSPRIGIYEQYF.

This clonotype was found many times. V and J are TRBV19 and TRBJ1-3; the D is unclear. Per germline, CDR1 LNHDA and CDR2 SQIVND (reference sequence). Trimming took 10 bases from V and 0 from J, leaving 13 bases between them. The CDR3 runs 14 residues. The CDR3 DNA reads as TGTGCCACCGGACGGAGAGCCTCTGGAAACACCATATATTTT. This translates into CATGRRASGNTIYF.

This clonotype has only a few counts. J is TRBJ2-7 and V is TRBV15; TRBD1 matches 8 bases. The CDR3 runs 15 residues. With 3 bases clipped from V and 5 bases from J, the junction kept 9 bases outside the gene matches. Per the germline V gene, CDR1 is LNHNV and CDR2 is YYDKDF (reference sequence). CDR3 in amino acids: CATSRTGTGRDEQYF. The CDR3 DNA sequence: TGTGCCACCAGCAGGACCGGGACAGGACGAGACGAGCAGTACTTC.

Notes on this clonotype: At one end, the junction sequence differs from germline, possibly due to a read error. The chain recombines TRBV2 with TRBJ2-5; D remains unclear. The germline V gene encodes CDR1 SNHLY and CDR2 FYNNEI. The CDR3 spans 15 residues. CDR3: CASREVANTEETQYF. The CDR3 DNA sequence: TGTGCCAGCAGGGAAGTGGCGAACACTGAAGAGACCCAGTACTTC.

This clonotype was seen many times. The genes are TRBV20-1 and TRBJ2-7, with 10 positions matching TRBD2. Germline-derived CDR1 and CDR2 are DFQATT and SNEGSKA (reference sequence). After removal of 3 bases from V and 3 bases from J, the junction contained 5 bases not matched to a gene. There are 14 residues in the CDR3. The CDR3, as DNA: TGCAGTGCTAGCGCTAGCGGGAGAATCTACGAGCAGTACTTC. Residues: CSASASGRIYEQYF.

The chain recombines TRBV10-3 with TRBJ1-6; TRBD1 aligns across 9 bases. The V and J ends lost 6 bases and 9 bases, in that order; junction bases with no gene match: 6. The CDR3 covers 14 residues. Germline CDR1 ENHRY, CDR2 SYGVKD. The CDR3: CAISPGTGSSPLHF. In nucleotides, the CDR3 is TGTGCCATCAGCCCCGGGACAGGGAGTTCACCCCTCCACTTT.

This clonotype was counted between two and nine times. The rearrangement joins TRBV20-1 to TRBJ2-7, with D possibly matching TRBD2 (5 bases). Germline V lookup: CDR1 DFQATT, CDR2 SNEGSKA (reference sequence). The ends were cut back, 0 bases at V and 13 bases at J, with 13 bases in the middle. This CDR3 comprises 11 residues. This chain's CDR3 is CSARDLQRSYF. CDR3 in DNA: TGCAGTGCTAGAGATCTCCAGCGGTCCTACTTC.

The V gene is TRBV20-1, the J gene TRBJ2-2; 10 bases fit TRBD2. V lost 3 bases to trimming and J lost 5 bases; unmatched junction nucleotides: 6. The CDR3 extends over 15 amino acids. Germline V gene sequence: CDR1 DFQATT, CDR2 SNEGSKA (reference sequence). Written as DNA, the CDR3 is TGCAGTGCTAGGGGAGCGGGGGGGCTAACCGGGGAGCTGTTTTTT. Translating gives CSARGAGGLTGELFF.

The rearrangement links TRBV7-9 to TRBJ2-6, with unresolved D. Germline CDR1 reads SEHNR; CDR2 reads FQNEAQ (reference sequence). The V and J ends lost 7 bases and 4 bases respectively, with 14 bases between them. The CDR3 contains 15 residues. CDR3 loop: CASTARVSGANVLTF. CDR3 nucleotide sequence: TGTGCCAGCACCGCAAGGGTGTCCGGGGCCAACGTCCTGACTTTC.

This clonotype was counted a few times. The chain employs TRBV10-3 and TRBJ2-5, with TRBD2 matching over 10 bases. Germline-derived CDR1 and CDR2 are ENHRY and SYGVKD. V trimming: 5 bases; J trimming: 10 bases; junction bases outside the gene matches: 10. CDR3 length equals 14 residues. The CDR3 loop is CAISSGRDSGDQYF. In nucleotides, the CDR3 is TGTGCCATCAGTAGCGGGAGGGATTCGGGGGACCAGTACTTC.